This is a list of T cell receptor beta chains from one sample in a study of shared clonotypes between healthy human individuals. The assay was immunoSEQ multiplex PCR, and TCRdb's table has in-frame clones only and misses some. The profile shows 2 million to 2.5 million clones, about 92% of them singletons. Sequencing was performed on naive CD4+ T cells from PBMCs. These receptors were collected from a man aged 18 to 35 in good health. Some clones in this sample may be carry-over from other donors' samples. Both conserved end residues are part of each CDR3. The order of the fields is CDR3 length, J gene, D gene, clone size, V gene, CDR3 protein, CDR3 DNA. The D gene is left open where the match is weak. Size tells how often a clone was seen (once, few, many) or the class of an expanded clone, and some rows leave it out.

14 TRBJ1-6 - - TRBV25-1 CASSERANNSPLHF TGTGCCAGCAGTGAAAGGGCTAATAATTCACCCCTCCACTTT
15 TRBJ2-7 - - TRBV4-3 CASSRLIGTLGEQYF TGCGCCAGCAGCCGCCTGATAGGGACCTTGGGGGAGCAGTACTTC
10 TRBJ1-5 - - TRBV20-1 CSARDPPQHF TGCAGTGCTAGAGATCCGCCCCAGCATTTT
13 TRBJ1-1 - - TRBV19 CASSIPGYTEAFF TGTGCCAGTAGTATCCCAGGGTATACTGAAGCTTTCTTT
14 TRBJ1-2 - - TRBV28 CASSSGTNNYGYTF TGTGCCAGCAGCTCCGGGACCAACAACTATGGCTACACCTTC
13 TRBJ2-3 - - TRBV28 CASSGGWGLVGYF TGTGCCAGCAGTGGTGGGTGGGGGCTAGTAGGGTATTTT
17 TRBJ2-5 TRBD2 - TRBV5-1 CASSAPSSGGLQETQYF TGCGCCAGCAGCGCCCCTTCTAGCGGGGGCCTCCAAGAGACCCAGTACTTC
15 TRBJ2-7 - once TRBV15 CATSRRAGSSYEQYF TGTGCCACCAGCAGAAGGGCAGGGTCCTCCTACGAGCAGTACTTC
14 TRBJ2-3 - once TRBV6-5 CATAGGPSTDTQYF TGTGCCACCGCCGGAGGGCCGAGCACAGATACGCAGTATTTT
16 TRBJ2-2 TRBD1 - TRBV5-6 CASSQNTGGGTGELFF TGTGCCAGCAGCCAGAACACAGGGGGAGGAACCGGGGAGCTGTTTTTT
16 TRBJ1-3 - - TRBV28 CASSFPHTVSGNTIYF TGTGCCAGCAGTTTCCCTCACACGGTCTCTGGAAACACCATATATTTT
11 TRBJ2-7 - - TRBV5-1 CASSSSYEQYF TGCGCCAGCAGCAGCTCCTACGAGCAGTACTTC
15 TRBJ2-3 - - TRBV6-6 CASSLRGPDTDTQYF TGTGCCAGCAGCCTCCGAGGCCCAGACACAGATACGCAGTATTTT
14 TRBJ2-2 - - TRBV18 CASSQQQVTGELFF TGTGCCAGCTCTCAACAACAGGTGACCGGGGAGCTGTTTTTT
15 TRBJ2-3 TRBD1 - TRBV5-1 CASSLSTGGTDTQYF TGCGCCAGCAGCTTGAGTACAGGGGGCACAGATACGCAGTATTTT
15 TRBJ2-1 TRBD2 - TRBV5-4 CASSTASGAGDEQFF TGTGCCAGCAGCACCGCTAGCGGGGCTGGGGATGAGCAGTTCTTC
16 TRBJ2-7 - - TRBV18 CASSPSGTGLSYEQYF TGTGCCAGCTCACCGTCCGGGACTGGACTATCCTACGAGCAGTACTTC
15 TRBJ2-7 - - TRBV10-3 CAISESTVGTGEQYF TGTGCCATCAGTGAGTCGACCGTCGGGACGGGCGAGCAGTACTTC
13 TRBJ1-1 - - TRBV7-3 CASSFGTNTEAFF TGTGCCAGCAGCTTCGGTACGAACACTGAAGCTTTCTTT
19 TRBJ2-1 - - TRBV7-3 CASSRPNSSLAGSYNEQFF TGTGCCAGCAGCCGCCCTAACTCCTCACTGGCAGGTTCCTACAATGAGCAGTTCTTC
16 TRBJ2-7 TRBD2 - TRBV5-4 CASSLGGKAGGREQYF TGTGCCAGCAGCTTGGGTGGTAAAGCGGGAGGGAGGGAGCAGTACTTC
14 TRBJ1-2 - few TRBV6-1 CASSENRLGNGYTF TGTGCCAGCAGTGAAAACAGGTTAGGGAATGGCTACACCTTC
15 TRBJ2-7 TRBD2 - TRBV11-2 CASSSTSGKLYEQYF TGTGCCAGCAGCTCGACTAGCGGGAAACTCTACGAGCAGTACTTC
15 TRBJ1-2 - - TRBV14 CASSQAGTLNYGYTF TGTGCCAGCAGCCAAGCGGGGACTCTTAACTATGGCTACACCTTC
15 TRBJ1-1 TRBD1 - TRBV5-4 CASSLLQGRSAEAFF TGTGCCAGCAGCTTGTTACAGGGGAGGTCCGCTGAAGCTTTCTTT
15 TRBJ2-5 TRBD1 - TRBV28 CASRPPGQGKETQYF TGTGCCAGCAGGCCCCCGGGACAGGGGAAAGAGACCCAGTACTTC
17 TRBJ1-2 - - TRBV19 CASSIDFPRQANYGYTF TGTGCCAGTAGTATAGATTTCCCCCGACAGGCCAACTATGGCTACACCTTC
15 TRBJ2-1 - - TRBV7-2 CASSLGSGDYNEQFF TGTGCCAGCAGCTTAGGTTCCGGGGACTACAATGAGCAGTTCTTC
16 TRBJ1-5 - - TRBV27 CASSLSAREGNQPQHF TGTGCCAGCAGTTTATCGGCCAGGGAGGGTAATCAGCCCCAGCATTTT
17 TRBJ2-1 - - TRBV4-1 CASSQDYLQSSYNEQFF TGCGCCAGCAGCCAAGATTACTTACAGAGCTCCTACAATGAGCAGTTCTTC
15 TRBJ1-4 TRBD1 - TRBV5-1 CASSLEGTGDEKLFF TGCGCCAGCAGCTTGGAGGGGACAGGGGATGAAAAACTGTTTTTT
19 TRBJ2-7 TRBD2 - TRBV11-3 CASSLRGLAGGPRQYEQYF TGTGCCAGCAGCTTAAGGGGACTAGCGGGAGGGCCGCGGCAGTACGAGCAGTACTTC
16 TRBJ2-1 - - TRBV7-2 CASSLQHGGVNYEQFF TGTGCCAGCAGCTTACAACACGGGGGAGTGAACTATGAGCAGTTCTTC
16 TRBJ2-2 TRBD2 - TRBV5-8 CASSRGLVAPAGELFF TGTGCCAGCAGCCGGGGACTAGTGGCCCCGGCCGGGGAGCTGTTTTTT
14 TRBJ1-2 TRBD1 once TRBV9 CASSPGTAFYGYTF TGTGCCAGCAGCCCCGGGACAGCTTTCTATGGCTACACCTTC
18 TRBJ2-7 TRBD2 - TRBV5-1 CASSLMGLAGGISYEQYF TGCGCCAGCAGCTTAATGGGACTAGCGGGAGGGATTTCCTACGAGCAGTACTTC
16 TRBJ1-4 TRBD1 - TRBV5-1 CASSFLPGTGGEKLFF TGCGCCAGCAGCTTCCTACCCGGGACAGGGGGTGAAAAACTGTTTTTT
13 TRBJ2-1 - - TRBV7-3 CASSLEPYNEQFF TGTGCCAGCAGCTTAGAACCTTACAATGAGCAGTTCTTC
14 TRBJ2-7 TRBD1 - TRBV28 CASRRDRGYYEQYF TGTGCCAGCAGGCGGGACAGGGGATATTACGAGCAGTACTTC
17 TRBJ2-2 TRBD1 - TRBV18 CASSPIRTGADTGELFF TGTGCCAGCTCACCCATTAGGACAGGGGCGGACACCGGGGAGCTGTTTTTT